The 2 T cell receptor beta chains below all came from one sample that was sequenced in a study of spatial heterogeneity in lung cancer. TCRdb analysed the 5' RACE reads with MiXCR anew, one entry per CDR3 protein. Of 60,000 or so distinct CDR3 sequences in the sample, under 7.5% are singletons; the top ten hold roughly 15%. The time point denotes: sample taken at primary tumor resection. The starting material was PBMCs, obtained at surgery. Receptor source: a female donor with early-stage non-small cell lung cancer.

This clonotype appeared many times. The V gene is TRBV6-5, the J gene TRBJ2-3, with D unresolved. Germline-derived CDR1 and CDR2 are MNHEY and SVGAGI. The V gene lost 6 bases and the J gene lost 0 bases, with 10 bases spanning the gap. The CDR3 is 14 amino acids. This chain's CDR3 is CASRFEFSTDTQYF. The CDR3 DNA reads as TGTGCCAGCAGATTCGAGTTTAGCACAGATACGCAGTATTTT.

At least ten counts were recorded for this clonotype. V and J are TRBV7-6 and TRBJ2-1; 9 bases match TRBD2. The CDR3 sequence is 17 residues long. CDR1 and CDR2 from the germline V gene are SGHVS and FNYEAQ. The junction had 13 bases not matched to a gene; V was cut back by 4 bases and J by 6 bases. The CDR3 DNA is TGTGCCAGCAGCTCGCTTCTTGGGCGGGGGGGCCCCAATGAGCAGTTCTTC. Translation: CASSSLLGRGGPNEQFF. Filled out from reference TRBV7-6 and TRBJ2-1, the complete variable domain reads GAGVSQSPRYKVTKRGQDVALRCDPISGHVSLYWYRQALGQGPEFLTYFNYEAQQDKSGLPNDRFSAERPEGSISTLTIQRTEQRDSAMYRCASSSLLGRGGPNEQFFGPGTRLTVL.